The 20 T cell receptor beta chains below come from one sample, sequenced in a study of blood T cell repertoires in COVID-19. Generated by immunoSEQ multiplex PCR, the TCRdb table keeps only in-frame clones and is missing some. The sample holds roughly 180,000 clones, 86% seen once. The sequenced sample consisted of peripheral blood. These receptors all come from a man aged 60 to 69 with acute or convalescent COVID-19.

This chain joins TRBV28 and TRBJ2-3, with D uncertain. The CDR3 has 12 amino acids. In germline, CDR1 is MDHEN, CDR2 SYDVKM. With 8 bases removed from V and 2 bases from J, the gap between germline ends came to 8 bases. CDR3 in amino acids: CASCYATDTQYF. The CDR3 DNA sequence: TGTGCCAGCTGCTACGCCACAGATACGCAGTATTTT.

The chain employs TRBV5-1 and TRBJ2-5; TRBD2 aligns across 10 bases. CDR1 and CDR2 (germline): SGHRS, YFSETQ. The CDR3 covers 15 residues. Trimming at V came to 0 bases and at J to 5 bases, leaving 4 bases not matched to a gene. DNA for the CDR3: TGCGCCAGCAGCTTGGGCCTACTAGCGGGGGAGACCCAGTACTTC. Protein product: CASSLGLLAGETQYF.

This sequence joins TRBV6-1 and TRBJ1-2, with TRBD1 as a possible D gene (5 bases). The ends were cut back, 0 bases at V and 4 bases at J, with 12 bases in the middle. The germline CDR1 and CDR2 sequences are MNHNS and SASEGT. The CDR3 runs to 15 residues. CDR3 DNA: TGTGCCAGCAGTGAAGCCTTGTCAGGGCTCTATGGCTACACCTTC. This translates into CASSEALSGLYGYTF.

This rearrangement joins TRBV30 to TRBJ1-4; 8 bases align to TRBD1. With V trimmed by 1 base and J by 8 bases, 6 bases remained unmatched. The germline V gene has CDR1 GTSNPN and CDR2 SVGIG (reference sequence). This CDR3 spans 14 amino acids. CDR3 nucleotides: TGTGCCTGGAGTGAAGGACAGGGTGGGGAAAAACTGTTTTTT. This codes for CAWSEGQGGEKLFF.

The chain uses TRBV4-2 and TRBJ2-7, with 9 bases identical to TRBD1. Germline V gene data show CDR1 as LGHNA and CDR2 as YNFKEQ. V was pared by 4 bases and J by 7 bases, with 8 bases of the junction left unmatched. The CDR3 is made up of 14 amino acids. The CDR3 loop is CASSPSGQGLEQYF. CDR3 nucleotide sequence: TGTGCCAGCAGCCCCTCCGGACAGGGGCTTGAGCAGTACTTC.

The chain's CDR3 is CAWGGRTDTQYF. The CDR3 DNA sequence: TGTGCCTGGGGGGGGCGCACAGATACGCAGTATTTT. This chain connects TRBV30 to TRBJ2-3, with D perhaps given as TRBD1 or TRBD2 (6 bases each). The CDR3 covers 12 residues. V lost 5 bases, J lost 1 base, and 7 bases lay in between. The germline gives CDR1 GTSNPN, CDR2 SVGIG (reference sequence). Drawing the rest from reference TRBV30 and TRBJ2-3, the complete variable domain is SQTIHQWPATLVQPVGSPLSLECTVEGTSNPNLYWYRQAAGRGLQLLFYSVGIGQISSEVPQNLSASRPQDRQFILSSKKLLLSDSGFYLCAWGGRTDTQYFGPGTRLTVL.

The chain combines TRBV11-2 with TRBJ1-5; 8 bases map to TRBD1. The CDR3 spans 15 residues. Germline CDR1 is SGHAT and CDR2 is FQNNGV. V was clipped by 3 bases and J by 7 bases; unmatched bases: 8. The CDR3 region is CASSLTDRGGQPQHF. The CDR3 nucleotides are TGTGCCAGCAGCTTGACAGACAGGGGTGGCCAGCCCCAGCATTTT.

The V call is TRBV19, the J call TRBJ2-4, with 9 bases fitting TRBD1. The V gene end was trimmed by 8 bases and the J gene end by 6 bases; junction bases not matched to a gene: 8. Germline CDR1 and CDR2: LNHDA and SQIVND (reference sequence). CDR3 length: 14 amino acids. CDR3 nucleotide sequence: TGTGCCAGTCGAGGTTCGGGACAGGGAAACATTCAGTACTTC. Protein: CASRGSGQGNIQYF.

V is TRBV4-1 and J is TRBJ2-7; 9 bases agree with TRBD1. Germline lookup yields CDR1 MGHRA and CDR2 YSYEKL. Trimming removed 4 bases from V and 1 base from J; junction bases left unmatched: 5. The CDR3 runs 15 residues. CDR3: CASSRGQGSSYEQYF. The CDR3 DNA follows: TGCGCCAGCAGCCGAGGACAGGGGTCTTCCTACGAGCAGTACTTC.

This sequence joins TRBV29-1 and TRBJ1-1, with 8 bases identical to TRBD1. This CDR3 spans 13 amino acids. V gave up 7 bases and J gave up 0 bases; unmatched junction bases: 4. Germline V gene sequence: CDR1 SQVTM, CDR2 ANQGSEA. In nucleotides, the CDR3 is TGCAGCGGGAGGACAGGGATGAACACTGAAGCTTTCTTT. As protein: CSGRTGMNTEAFF.

CDR3 sequence: CASSLGAGAFSDTQYF. CDR3 coding DNA: TGTGCCAGCAGCTTAGGGGCAGGGGCATTTTCAGATACGCAGTATTTT. This chain connects TRBV11-2 to TRBJ2-3; possible D gene TRBD1, 6 bases. Trimming shortened V by 1 base and J by 4 bases, and 15 bases separated the two germline ends. The CDR3 extends over 16 amino acids. Germline-derived CDR1 and CDR2 are SGHAT and FQNNGV.

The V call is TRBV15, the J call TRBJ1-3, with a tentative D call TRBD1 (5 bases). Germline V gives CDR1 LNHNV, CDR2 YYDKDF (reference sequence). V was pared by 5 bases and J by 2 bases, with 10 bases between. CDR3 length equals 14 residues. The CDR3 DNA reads TGTGCCACCAGCTTCCTAGGGGCTGGAAACACCATATATTTT. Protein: CATSFLGAGNTIYF.

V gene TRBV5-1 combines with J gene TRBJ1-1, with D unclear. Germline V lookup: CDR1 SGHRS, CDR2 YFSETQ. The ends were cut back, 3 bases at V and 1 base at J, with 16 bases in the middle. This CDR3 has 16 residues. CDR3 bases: TGCGCCAGCAGCTCACGAATGACTACCGCGAACACTGAAGCTTTCTTT. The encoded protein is CASSSRMTTANTEAFF.

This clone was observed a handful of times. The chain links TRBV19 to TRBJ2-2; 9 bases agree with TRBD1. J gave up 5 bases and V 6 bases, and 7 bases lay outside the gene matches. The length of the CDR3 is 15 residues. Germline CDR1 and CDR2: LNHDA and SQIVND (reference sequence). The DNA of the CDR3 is TGTGCCAGTAGCGTCCGGGACAGGGTGACCGGGGAGCTGTTTTTT. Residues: CASSVRDRVTGELFF.

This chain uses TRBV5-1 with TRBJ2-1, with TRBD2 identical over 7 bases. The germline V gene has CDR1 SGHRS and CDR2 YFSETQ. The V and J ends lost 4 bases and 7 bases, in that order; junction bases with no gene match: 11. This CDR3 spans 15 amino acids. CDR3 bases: TGCGCCAGCAGCCCTGGGGTTCTAGCGGCTAATGAGCAGTTCTTC. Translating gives CASSPGVLAANEQFF.

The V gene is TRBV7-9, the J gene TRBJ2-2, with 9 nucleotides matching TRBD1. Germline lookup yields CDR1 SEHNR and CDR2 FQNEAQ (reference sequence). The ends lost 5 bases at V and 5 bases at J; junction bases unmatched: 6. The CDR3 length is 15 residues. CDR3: CASSLGQGGTGELFF. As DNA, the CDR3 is TGTGCCAGCAGCCTGGGACAGGGAGGGACCGGGGAGCTGTTTTTT.

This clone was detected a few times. Written as DNA, the CDR3 is TGTGCCAGCAGCCAATATCAGGGATACACTGAAGCTTTCTTT. Translated: CASSQYQGYTEAFF. J is TRBJ1-1 and V is TRBV16, with a weak D call TRBD1 (5 bases). The CDR3 length is 14 residues. Germline CDR1 KGHSY, CDR2 FQNENV. Trimming removed 1 base at V and 3 bases at J, with 9 bases between.

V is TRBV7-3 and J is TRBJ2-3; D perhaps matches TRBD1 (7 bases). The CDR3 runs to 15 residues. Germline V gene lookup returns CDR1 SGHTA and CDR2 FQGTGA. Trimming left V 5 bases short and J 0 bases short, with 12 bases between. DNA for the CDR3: TGTGCCAGCAGCGGATCAGGGGGGAGCACAGATACGCAGTATTTT. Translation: CASSGSGGSTDTQYF.

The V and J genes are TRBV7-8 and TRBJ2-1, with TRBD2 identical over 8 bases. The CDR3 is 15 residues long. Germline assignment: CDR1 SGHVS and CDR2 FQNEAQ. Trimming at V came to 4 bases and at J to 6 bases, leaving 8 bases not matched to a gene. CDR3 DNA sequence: TGTGCCAGCAGCTCCCCCCGACTAGCGCTCAATGAGCAGTTCTTC. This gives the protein CASSSPRLALNEQFF.

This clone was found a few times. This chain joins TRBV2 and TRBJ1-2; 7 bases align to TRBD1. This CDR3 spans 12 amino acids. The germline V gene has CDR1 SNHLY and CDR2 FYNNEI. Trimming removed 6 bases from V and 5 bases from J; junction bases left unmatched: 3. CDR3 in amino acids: CASSQGEYGYTF. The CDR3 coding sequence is TGTGCCAGCAGCCAGGGGGAATATGGCTACACCTTC.